Included here is one TCR beta chain sequence, with context. This clonotype was seen many times. This clone's antigen is unknown. The input lacks base qualities; no much larger clone sits a single base away. Receptor libraries were prepared by multiplex PCR. Sequencer: Illumina HiSeq 4000. CDR3 regions were amplified by Arm-PCR with iRepertoire HTBI primers to construct TCR beta libraries. Before sequencing, the PCR products underwent gel purification. The authors' pipeline ran thus. A total of 62 TRBV and 14 TRBJ segments were identified across samples and were used for gene usage analysis of CDR3 amino acid clonotypes. Filtered high-quality paired reads were merged into contigs using COPE and FqMerger. BLAST was used to align contigs to the IMGT TRBV, TRBD and TRBJ reference genes, and CDR3 was defined following IMGT. Any clonotype with a frequency above 0.1% was classified as a highly expanded clone. Repertoire diversity was measured by Shannon entropy, and V-J evenness by the Gini coefficient. A clonotype was considered public if more than one individual shared it. TCRdb trimmed the raw reads at Q25, called clones with MiXCR and kept productive beta chains. Identical CDR3 protein sequences are pooled into one entry, listed with their most common genes and DNA. The V and J calls reflect TCRdb's pipeline rather than the authors' work. The sample table lists about 530,000 distinct CDR3 sequences, more than 15% of them with a count of one. The ten largest clones take up roughly 25% of the sample.

The sample belongs to a study of regulatory T cells in long-lasting Graves disease (dated by TCRdb to the early 2020s). Background for the entire study: Patients with newly diagnosed Graves' disease had been on antithyroid drugs for under 3 months. The study was conducted in China and was registered as a clinical trial. Patients with persistent Graves' disease were compared with patients with newly diagnosed Graves' disease using TCR sequencing and RNA sequencing of peripheral blood. A total of some 33 samples were covered by TCR sequencing, comprising some 13 persistent and 20 or so newly diagnosed Graves' disease patients. What the research found in general, with its limitations: Only the TCR beta chain was sequenced and analyzed. Compared with newly diagnosed patients, patients with persistent Graves' disease had lower TCR Shannon entropy and fewer highly expanded clones, which suggests clonal expansion. Because the primary lesion, thyroid tissue, could not be accessed, the study looked at peripheral blood alone. Preferential use of TRBV28, TRBJ1-2 and TRBJ2-5 was observed in persistent disease, whereas TRBV20-1 and TRBJ2-1 were favored in newly diagnosed disease. The small sample size was acknowledged by the authors as a limitation that may reduce accuracy. More public clonotypes were shared among persistent patients (under 3,000) than among newly diagnosed patients (roughly 960).

According to the study, the label for this sample's time point signals: newly diagnosed GD, antithyroid drugs for less than 3 months. RNA was extracted from PBMCs in TRIzol for both TCR sequencing and RNA sequencing. The diagnosis of Graves' disease followed American Thyroid Association guidelines. Patients were recruited from an endocrinology department in Xi'an, China. Each patient gave approximately 10 milliliters of peripheral blood, collected in an EDTA anticoagulant tube. Ficoll Paque Plus density gradient separation was used to isolate PBMCs, and no additional T cell sorting was done. An Agilent 2100 Bioanalyzer and agarose gel were used to check RNA quality, and a NanoDrop 2000 was used to measure RNA concentration. Measured from the cysteine to the phenylalanine, the CDR3 is 14 residues long. CDR3 DNA only is kept here, 42 bases in frame from base 1. The junction shows trimming of 6 bases on V and 8 bases on J, plus 14 bases between the germline ends.

These same data were also listed under a study on T cells in Graves' hyperthyroidism and ophthalmopathy. The second study's authors report: A patient counted as having stable Graves' hyperthyroidism if no progression to ophthalmopathy occurred over 18 months of follow-up. Hyperthyroidism patients were newly diagnosed, had a disease duration of under 2 months, and were aged 18 to 65 years. Patients with uncontrolled infections, other autoimmune diseases, pregnancy or lactation were excluded. Diagnoses relied on clinical symptoms, serum thyroxine and TRAb, thyroid ultrasound and orbital computed tomography. For the first round of RT-PCR on the TCR CDR3, the HTBI primer set was used together with the Qiagen OneStep RT-PCR kit. Most expanded thyroid clonotypes (frequency above 0.001) were also detected in blood, a finding suggesting that blood repertoires may reflect thyroid immune responses. A model built on a 13 V-J signature distinguished ophthalmopathy from stable hyperthyroidism, reaching about 89% sensitivity and around 82% specificity in cross-validation and 80%/75% in testing. During validation, the model predicted progression to ophthalmopathy a median of around six months ahead of onset, with around 65% sensitivity and roughly 75% specificity. A discovery cohort of around 100 patients, 43 with Graves' ophthalmopathy and about 58 with stable Graves' hyperthyroidism, was used to find distinguishing TCR V-J signatures. Prospective prediction of ophthalmopathy was tested in an independent validation cohort of approximately 19 hyperthyroidism patients and some 17 patients who later progressed to ophthalmopathy. The 95 to 100 discovery patients were randomly divided into training and test sets at a 7:3 ratio. The study also compared thyroid tissue and blood T-cell repertoires from more than 5 Graves' hyperthyroidism patients. Once sampling was done, hyperthyroidism patients were given methimazole at a starting dose of 30 mg daily, whereas ophthalmopathy patients were given high-dose intravenous methylprednisolone. Libraries were constructed in a second round of multiplex PCR, after which size selection and purification were carried out. Libraries were sequenced paired-end with 100 bp reads on an Illumina HiSeq2000. SOAPnuke was used to process the raw data, removing reads that contained adapters or uncalled bases, had a mean Phred below 15, or lacked an exact match to the constant primer or identifier. High-quality paired reads were merged using COPE v1.2.5, and each unique nucleotide sequence was defined as a clonotype. MiTCR v1.1 was used to align the clonotypes against IMGT TRBV, TRBD and TRBJ reference segments. Analysis was restricted to V-J combinations with a frequency above 0.0001, which covered 98% to 99.2% of repertoires. The TCS score was defined as F50 (clonal expansion) divided by E x V (chaos), with BLOSUM62-based TCRdist calculated between CDR3 peptides within each V-J. Welch's t-statistics and random forest reduced 500 to 550 V-J features to 13, which were used in a naive Bayes classifier (R e1071). No statistical method was used to set the sample size in advance, and investigators knew the group allocation. The paper reports TCR Vbeta CDR3 sequencing of about 140 peripheral blood samples: around 41 ophthalmopathy, under 80 hyperthyroidism and roughly 17 progressor patients.

The sequence came from a woman between 40 and 65 years old with Graves disease. Donor details come from another sample of the same person, matched by shared clones. The specimen comprised peripheral blood mononuclear cells (PBMCs), sampled at new diagnosis, from a patient treated with antithyroid drugs. The sequence links TRBV12-3 or TRBV12-4 to TRBJ1-6, and TRBD1 may be the D gene, going by 6 matching bases. The DNA reads TGTGCCAGCAGCGATGCATCAGGGGATTCACCCCTCCACTTT. This sequence encodes CASSDASGDSPLHF.